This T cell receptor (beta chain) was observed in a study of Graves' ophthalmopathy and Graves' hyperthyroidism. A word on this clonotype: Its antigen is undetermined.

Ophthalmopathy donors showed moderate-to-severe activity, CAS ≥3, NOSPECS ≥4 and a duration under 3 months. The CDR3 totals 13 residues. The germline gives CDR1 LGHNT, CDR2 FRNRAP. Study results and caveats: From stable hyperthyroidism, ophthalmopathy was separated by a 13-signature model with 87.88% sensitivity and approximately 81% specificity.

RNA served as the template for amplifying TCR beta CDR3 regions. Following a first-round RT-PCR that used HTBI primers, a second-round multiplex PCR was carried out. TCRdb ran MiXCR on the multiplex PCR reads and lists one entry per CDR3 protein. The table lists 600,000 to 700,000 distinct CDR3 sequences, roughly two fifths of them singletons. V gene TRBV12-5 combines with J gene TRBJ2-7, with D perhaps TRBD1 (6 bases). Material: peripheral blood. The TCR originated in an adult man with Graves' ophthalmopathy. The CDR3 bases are TGTGCGAGAGGACAGCCGATCTCCTACGAGCAGTACTTC. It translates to CARGQPISYEQYF.